This T cell receptor beta chain was observed in a study of blood T cell repertoires in COVID-19. Study-wide background: The origin of the acute and convalescent COVID-19 samples was the United States, Italy and Spain. T cells, B-cell-depleted T cells, or PBMCs provided the cDNA or gDNA that served as material.

Seattle-derived patients entered the study during active infection and were followed longitudinally. Study processing details: From reference gene primer amplification, estimates of nucleated cell counts were derived. Measured with immunoSEQ multiplex PCR; TCRdb has only the in-frame clones, and not every one. D and trimming come from the DNA, and the V and J calls and clone size come from that table. The table includes 250,000 to 300,000 clones, roughly 90% detected once. V shed 3 bases and J shed 5 bases, with 11 bases lying between them. The CDR3 is made up of 13 amino acids. Per the germline V gene, CDR1 is MNHEY and CDR2 is SMNVEV (reference sequence).

The genes are TRBV27 and TRBJ2-7; a weak D match, TRBD2 (6 bases). The sequence derives from a woman between 25 and 40 years old with COVID-19, enrolled during active disease. Sequences were obtained from peripheral blood. DNA of the CDR3: TGTGCCAGCAGTTTCCTGGGGGGTAACGAGCAGTACTTC. Encoded protein: CASSFLGGNEQYF.